A single sample gave rise to the 20 T cell receptor beta chains below, sequenced in a study of T cell repertoires in cytomegalovirus infection. The antigens these receptors bind are not known. MiXCR, run by TCRdb on the reads, gives a single entry per CDR3 protein. The sample comprises around 100,000 distinct CDR3 sequences, around 9.1% of which are singletons, and 25% to 40% rests with the top ten. Source material: PBMCs, sequenced either directly or after in vitro stimulation (not recorded which). The receptors originated from a human donor in good health (CMV status not recorded). Some clones in this sample may be carry-over from other donors' samples.

This rearrangement joins TRBV5-5 to TRBJ2-5, with 7 bases identical to TRBD2. The V segment lost 0 bases and the J segment 3 bases; nucleotides outside the gene matches: 11. The CDR3 has 17 amino acids. Looked up from germline, CDR1 is SGHKS and CDR2 is YYEKEE (reference sequence). CDR3 nucleotide sequence: TGTGCCAGCAGCTTGGAAGGTTTGCAGGGAGGGAAAGAGACCCAGTACTTC. This sequence encodes CASSLEGLQGGKETQYF.

V usage is TRBV28 and J usage is TRBJ1-5, with D possibly being TRBD1 (6 bases). The CDR3 is 14 amino acids. The germline V gene has CDR1 MDHEN and CDR2 SYDVKM. V gave up 6 bases and J gave up 9 bases, with 18 bases separating them. The CDR3 protein is CASRLQLGGLPQHF. The CDR3 DNA reads TGTGCCAGCAGGCTCCAGCTTGGGGGCCTGCCCCAGCATTTT. Supplemented by reference TRBV28 and TRBJ1-5, the full variable domain reads DVKVTQSSRYLVKRTGEKVFLECVQDMDHENMFWYRQDPGLGLRLIYFSYDVKMKEKGDIPEGYSVSREKKERFSLILESASTNQTSMYLCASRLQLGGLPQHFGDGTRLSIL.

In this sample, this clonotype turned up many times. The genes are TRBV7-2 and TRBJ2-6; D remains ambiguous. V lost 5 bases to trimming and J lost 4 bases, with 15 bases between them. There are 16 residues in the CDR3. Looked up from germline, CDR1 is SGHTA and CDR2 is FQGNSA. CDR3 sequence: CASSPTRASGANVLTF. The CDR3 region has the DNA TGTGCCAGCAGCCCCACCCGGGCTTCAGGGGCCAACGTCCTGACTTTC.

This clonotype showed up just a few times. V and J are TRBV24-1 and TRBJ2-1, with 11 bases lining up with TRBD2. The CDR3 covers 16 residues. The J segment lost 7 bases and the V segment lost 4 bases, leaving 8 bases of the junction unmatched. The germline V gene has CDR1 KGHDR and CDR2 SFDVKD. CDR3 loop: CATSDFSGRAGNEQFF. The CDR3 coding sequence is TGTGCCACCAGTGACTTTAGCGGGAGGGCTGGAAATGAGCAGTTCTTC.

This chain links TRBV6-2 or TRBV6-3 with TRBJ2-7, with 10 nucleotides matching TRBD1. The CDR3 is made up of 15 amino acids. CDR1 and CDR2 from the germline V gene are MNHEY and SVGEGT. V trimming: 4 bases; J trimming: 4 bases; junction bases outside the gene matches: 7. The DNA for the CDR3 is TGTGCCAGCAGTTTATACGGGACAGGGGTATACGAGCAGTACTTC. Protein: CASSLYGTGVYEQYF.

In its sample, this clonotype was seen many times. This chain joins TRBV5-6 and TRBJ2-1, with D perhaps TRBD2 (7 bases). In germline, CDR1 is SGHDT, CDR2 YYEEEE. This CDR3 comprises 16 residues. V gave up 4 bases and J gave up 0 bases, with 14 bases separating them. CDR3 nucleotides: TGTGCCAGCAGCGGGAGGGACACGAGCTCCTACAATGAGCAGTTCTTC. Translation gives CASSGRDTSSYNEQFF.

This clonotype was counted a few times. V and J are TRBV19 and TRBJ2-7; 9 bases map to TRBD2. The CDR3 length is 16 residues. The junction had 13 bases not matched to a gene; V was cut back by 5 bases and J by 5 bases. Per the germline V gene, CDR1 is LNHDA and CDR2 is SQIVND (reference sequence). The CDR3 loop reads CASSSLGLAGEDEQYF. The CDR3 bases are TGTGCCAGTAGTTCCCTGGGGTTAGCGGGAGAGGACGAGCAGTACTTC.

In its sample, this clonotype was seen many times. The chain couples TRBV7-3 to TRBJ1-2; D is uncertain. Germline values: CDR1 SGHTA, CDR2 FQGTGA. This CDR3 has 13 amino acids. Trimming stripped 3 bases from V and 2 bases from J, with 7 bases between. The CDR3 here is CASSLTQNYGYTF. DNA for the CDR3: TGTGCCAGCAGCTTGACACAGAACTATGGCTACACCTTC.

The V call is TRBV7-2, the J call TRBJ1-1; D is unresolved. Germline CDR1 SGHTA, CDR2 FQGNSA. V dropped 2 bases and J dropped 7 bases, with 14 bases sitting between them. This CDR3 is built from 14 residues. CDR3 sequence reads: CASSLLGGFSEAFF. For the CDR3, the DNA is TGTGCCAGCAGCTTACTGGGCGGGTTTAGTGAAGCTTTCTTT.

V is TRBV7-2 and J is TRBJ1-4; D possibly corresponds to TRBD1 (6 bases). The germline V gene encodes CDR1 SGHTA and CDR2 FQGNSA. There are 14 residues in the CDR3. The V and J ends lost 2 bases and 6 bases respectively, with 10 bases between them. This CDR3 reads CASSLWGADEKLFF. Here the CDR3 DNA reads TGTGCCAGCAGCTTATGGGGGGCTGATGAAAAACTGTTTTTT.

The chain combines TRBV19 with TRBJ2-1; no firm D call. This CDR3 is 10 amino acids long. Trimming left V 8 bases short and J 5 bases short, with 4 bases between. Germline V gene data show CDR1 as LNHDA and CDR2 as SQIVND (reference sequence). The DNA of the CDR3 is TGTGCCAGTGCGGACAATGAGCAGTTCTTC. The encoded protein is CASADNEQFF.

This clonotype was counted many times. The chain links TRBV7-2 to TRBJ2-5, with a possible D match to TRBD2 (5 bases). In germline, CDR1 is SGHTA, CDR2 FQGNSA. CDR3 length: 15 residues. V was cut by 5 bases and J by 3 bases, with 16 bases left in between. CDR3 amino acids: CASSTSVLGKETQYF. CDR3 sequence (DNA): TGTGCCAGCAGCACTAGTGTTCTGGGAAAAGAGACCCAGTACTTC. The full variable domain, with the rest looked up from reference TRBV7-2 and TRBJ2-5, is GAGVSQSPSNKVTEKGKDVELRCDPISGHTALYWYRQSLGQGLEFLIYFQGNSAPDKSGLPSDRFSAERTGGSVSTLTIQRTQQEDSAVYLCASSTSVLGKETQYFGPGTRLLVL.

J is TRBJ1-6 and V is TRBV28, with a possible D match to TRBD1 (5 bases). Germline CDR1 and CDR2: MDHEN and SYDVKM. This CDR3 contains 15 residues. V was shortened by 6 bases and J by 9 bases, with 18 bases between the two germline ends. The CDR3 DNA reads TGTGCCAGCAGCCACTATAGGGGTTCCCTTTCACCCCTCCACTTT. Its translation is CASSHYRGSLSPLHF.

This clonotype has a count of ten or more. V is TRBV20-1 and J is TRBJ2-7, with D perhaps matching TRBD1 or TRBD2 (5 bases each). CDR3 length: 14 residues. CDR1 and CDR2 from the germline V gene are DFQATT and SNEGSKA (reference sequence). V lost 6 bases to trimming and J lost 4 bases, with 19 bases between them. CDR3 loop: CSALGVTHGYEQYF. The DNA of the CDR3 is TGCAGTGCCTTGGGGGTTACTCACGGTTACGAGCAGTACTTC.

This clonotype was detected once. The chain uses TRBV7-3 and TRBJ1-1; the D gene is possibly TRBD1 (5 bases). This CDR3 region has 14 residues. The germline V and J ends were trimmed by 5 bases and 2 bases, with 12 bases remaining between them. Looked up from germline, CDR1 is SGHTA and CDR2 is FQGTGA. The CDR3 DNA reads as TGTGCCAGCAGCCCAGGGACTTCAAACACTGAAGCTTTCTTT. Protein product: CASSPGTSNTEAFF.

This clonotype was counted at least ten times. The chain recombines TRBV7-3 with TRBJ2-1; D uncertain. The CDR3 contains 15 residues. The germline CDR1 and CDR2 sequences are SGHTA and FQGTGA. V lost 1 base to trimming and J lost 0 bases, with 7 bases between them. The CDR3 nucleotides read TGTGCCAGCAGCTTAATCGCGAGCTCCTACAATGAGCAGTTCTTC. Translated: CASSLIASSYNEQFF. Supplemented by reference TRBV7-3 and TRBJ2-1, the full variable domain reads GAGVSQTPSNKVTEKGKYVELRCDPISGHTALYWYRQSLGQGPEFLIYFQGTGAADDSGLPNDRFFAVRPEGSVSTLKIQRTERGDSAVYLCASSLIASSYNEQFFGPGTRLTVL.

This clonotype appeared many times. The chain is built from TRBV12-3 or TRBV12-4 and TRBJ1-2; the match to TRBD1 covers 9 bases. This CDR3 has 14 amino acids. J gave up 7 bases and V 6 bases, and 9 bases lay outside the gene matches. Here the CDR3 reads CASSPLQGAFGYTF. The CDR3 nucleotides are TGTGCCAGCAGCCCTCTACAGGGGGCGTTTGGCTACACCTTC.

There are a few counts of this clonotype. J is TRBJ1-4 and V is TRBV27; 7 bases are shared with TRBD1. This CDR3 is 14 amino acids long. V trimming: 4 bases; J trimming: 8 bases; junction bases outside the gene matches: 7. Germline V gene data show CDR1 as MNHEY and CDR2 as SMNVEV (reference sequence). CDR3 in DNA: TGTGCCAGCAGTTCCCGACAGGGAGGCGAAAAACTGTTTTTT. This gives the protein CASSSRQGGEKLFF. The entire variable domain, with the rest obtained from reference TRBV27 and TRBJ1-4, is as follows: EAQVTQNPRYLITVTGKKLTVTCSQNMNHEYMSWYRQDPGLGLRQIYYSMNVEVTDKGDVPEGYKVSRKEKRNFPLILESPSPNQTSLYFCASSSRQGGEKLFFGSGTQLSVL.

Only a few counts were recorded for this clonotype. The rearrangement uses TRBV28 and TRBJ1-2; perhaps TRBD1 as D (5 bases). The V and J ends lost 5 bases and 8 bases respectively, with 15 bases between them. This CDR3 spans 13 amino acids. The germline V gene has CDR1 MDHEN and CDR2 SYDVKM. CDR3 in amino acids: CASSPRVPLGYTF. Here the CDR3 DNA reads TGTGCCAGCAGTCCCAGGGTTCCCCTAGGCTACACCTTC.

In this sample, this clonotype turned up many times. The gene calls are TRBV7-2 and TRBJ2-5; no reliable D call. The CDR3 totals 14 residues. The germline V and J ends were trimmed by 1 base and 1 base, with 7 bases remaining between them. From germline, CDR1 is SGHTA and CDR2 FQGNSA. CDR3 sequence reads: CASSLVASQETQYF. The CDR3 coding sequence is TGTGCCAGCAGCTTAGTCGCGAGCCAAGAGACCCAGTACTTC.